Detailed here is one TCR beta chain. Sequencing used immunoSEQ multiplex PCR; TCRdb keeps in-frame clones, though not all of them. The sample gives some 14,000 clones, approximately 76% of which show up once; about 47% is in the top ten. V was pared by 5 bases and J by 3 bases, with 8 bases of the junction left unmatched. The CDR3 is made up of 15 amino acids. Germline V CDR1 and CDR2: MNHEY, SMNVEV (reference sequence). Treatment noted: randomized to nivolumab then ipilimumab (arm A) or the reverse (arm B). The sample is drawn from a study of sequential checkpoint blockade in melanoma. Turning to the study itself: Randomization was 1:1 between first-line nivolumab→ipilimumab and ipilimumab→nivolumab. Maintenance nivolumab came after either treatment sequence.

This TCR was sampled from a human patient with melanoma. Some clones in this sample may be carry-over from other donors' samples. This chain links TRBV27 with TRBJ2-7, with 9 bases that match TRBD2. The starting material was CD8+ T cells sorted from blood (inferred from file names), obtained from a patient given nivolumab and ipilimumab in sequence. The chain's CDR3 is CASSTVAGAHYEQYF. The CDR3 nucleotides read TGTGCCAGCAGTACCGTAGCGGGGGCCCACTACGAGCAGTACTTC.